This TCR beta chain was observed in a study of blood T cell repertoires in COVID-19. Clones were read by immunoSEQ multiplex PCR, and TCRdb kept only the in-frame ones, dropping some. The sample includes about 360,000 clones, more than 75% of them seen just once. V shed 4 bases and J shed 1 base, with 9 bases lying between them. The CDR3 has 14 amino acids. Per the germline V gene, CDR1 is SNHLY and CDR2 is FYNNEI. This chain connects TRBV2 to TRBJ2-3; D remains ambiguous. The TCR was taken from a man aged 40-49 years in a cohort exposed to, infected with or recovered from COVID-19 (not recorded which). Sequenced input: PBMCs or T cells enriched from blood (not recorded which). The CDR3 bases are TGTGCCAGCAGTGGATTGGCACGCACAGATACGCAGTATTTT. Protein product: CASSGLARTDTQYF.